A selection of T cell receptor beta chains follows, all from one sample in a study of human T cells and chemical hapten exposure. TCRdb analysed the RACE reads with MiXCR anew, one entry per CDR3 protein. The sample yields 300,000 to 450,000 distinct CDR3 sequences, approximately 5.1% seen once. The sequences come from whole blood, collected in connection with sensitization to the hapten diphenylcyclopropenone (DPC). These receptors were obtained from a woman aged 45-59 years with alopecia areata. Some clones in this sample may be carry-over from other donors' samples. CDR3s include the opening cysteine and the closing phenylalanine or tryptophan. The D gene is left open where the match is weak. Clone size is stated in some rows and not others, as once, few, many or a class when expanded.

>TRBJ2-3|many|-|TRBV15
CATSREKVTDTQYF
TGTGCCACCAGCAGAGAGAAGGTCACAGATACGCAGTATTTT
>TRBJ2-7|many|TRBD2|TRBV5-6
CASSLGLAASYEQYF
TGTGCCAGCAGCTTGGGACTAGCGGCCTCCTACGAGCAGTACTTC
>TRBJ2-2|few|-|TRBV6-2/TRBV6-3
CASRGSATGELFF
TGTGCCAGCAGGGGAAGCGCCACCGGGGAGCTGTTTTTT
>TRBJ2-2|many|-|TRBV10-3
CAISQGLTNTGELFF
TGTGCCATCAGTCAGGGACTTACGAACACCGGGGAGCTGTTTTTT
>TRBJ2-3|many|TRBD2|TRBV10-3
CAISEWREGLDTQYF
TGTGCCATCAGTGAGTGGCGGGAGGGCCTCGATACGCAGTATTTT
>TRBJ2-2|few|TRBD2|TRBV24-1
CATTLLAGGTNTGELFF
TGTGCCACCACCTTACTAGCGGGAGGGACGAACACCGGGGAGCTGTTTTTT
>TRBJ1-4|-|TRBD1|TRBV13
CASSIGTGGEKLFF
TGTGCCAGCAGTATCGGGACAGGGGGGGAAAAACTGTTTTTT
>TRBJ2-1|many|TRBD1|TRBV6-2/TRBV6-3
CASNRGEDNEQFF
TGTGCCAGCAACAGGGGTGAAGACAATGAGCAGTTCTTC
>TRBJ2-3|few|-|TRBV9
CASSVGAFSTDTQYF
TGTGCCAGCAGCGTAGGGGCGTTCAGCACAGATACGCAGTATTTT
>TRBJ2-7|-|-|TRBV21-1
CASREGPTGNEQYF
TGTGCCAGCAGAGAAGGGCCGACAGGGAACGAGCAGTACTTC
>TRBJ1-5|-|-|TRBV20-1
CSAREQRSNQPQHF
TGCAGTGCTAGAGAGCAGAGAAGCAATCAGCCCCAGCATTTT
>TRBJ2-7|many|-|TRBV9
CASSPSGTLRYEQYF
TGTGCCAGCAGCCCGTCCGGGACCCTACGCTACGAGCAGTACTTC
>TRBJ2-4|-|-|TRBV9
CASSLGARGDIQYF
TGTGCCAGCAGCCTAGGGGCCCGGGGAGACATTCAGTACTTC
>TRBJ2-2|many|-|TRBV29-1
CSVNDRSIGELFF
TGCAGCGTTAACGATAGATCCATCGGGGAGCTGTTTTTT
>TRBJ1-5|once|-|TRBV5-5
CASHRDGINQPQHF
TGTGCCAGTCACCGGGACGGCATCAATCAGCCCCAGCATTTT
>TRBJ2-7|-|TRBD1|TRBV20-1
CSARVTDRVVYEQYF
TGCAGTGCTAGAGTTACAGACAGGGTCGTCTACGAGCAGTACTTC
>TRBJ2-7|many|-|TRBV28
CASSARAIFYEQYF
TGTGCCAGCAGTGCTAGGGCCATCTTCTACGAGCAGTACTTC
>TRBJ2-7|many|-|TRBV6-5
CASSYQVVPPYEQYF
TGTGCCAGCAGTTACCAGGTGGTTCCCCCCTACGAGCAGTACTTC
>TRBJ2-3|-|-|TRBV7-2
CASSWGTSTDTQYF
TGTGCCAGCAGCTGGGGGACTAGCACAGATACGCAGTATTTT
>TRBJ2-7|-|TRBD2|TRBV27
CASSSNSLSGRAPYEQYF
TGTGCCAGCAGTTCCAATAGCCTAAGCGGGAGGGCCCCCTACGAGCAGTACTTC